The 15 T cell receptor beta chains presented below share a single source sample, sequenced in a study of cytotoxic CD8 clonotypes in ibrutinib-treated CLL. Produced via immunoSEQ multiplex PCR; TCRdb's table is partial and in-frame only. The data contain about 27,000 clones, approximately 85% of them singletons. This sample comprised PBMCs, obtained after 24 months of ibrutinib treatment. The receptors originated from a human donor with chronic lymphocytic leukemia.

This clone was observed once. The J gene is TRBJ2-1, the V gene TRBV2; TRBD2 might be the D (5 bases). The CDR3 has 12 amino acids. V shed 7 bases and J shed 5 bases, with 9 bases lying between them. Germline CDR1 reads SNHLY; CDR2 reads FYNNEI. CDR3 in DNA: TGTGCCAGCAAACGGGAACACAATGAGCAGTTCTTC. Translated: CASKREHNEQFF. The whole variable domain, remainder taken from reference TRBV2 and TRBJ2-1, is EPEVTQTPSHQVTQMGQEVILRCVPISNHLYFYWYRQILGQKVEFLVSFYNNEISEKSEIFDDQFSVERPDGSNFTLKIRSTKLEDSAMYFCASKREHNEQFFGPGTRLTVL.

In its sample, this clone was seen once. The chain uses TRBV13 and TRBJ2-7; a possible D gene is TRBD1 (5 bases). CDR3 length equals 17 residues. The germline V and J ends were trimmed by 5 bases and 9 bases, with 29 bases remaining between them. Germline V gene sequence: CDR1 PRHDT, CDR2 FYEKMQ (reference sequence). The CDR3 coding sequence is TGTGCCAGCAGCACCAACCCTATCAGGGTTGAGTACGAAGGGCAGTACTTC. Translating it yields CASSTNPIRVEYEGQYF.

The chain carries TRBV18 and TRBJ2-6; 10 positions match TRBD1. The V and J ends lost 3 bases and 0 bases, in that order; junction bases with no gene match: 2. The CDR3 loop spans 17 amino acids. The germline gives CDR1 KGHSH, CDR2 LQKENI. CDR3 sequence reads: CASSPTGGPSGANVLTF. The CDR3 DNA sequence: TGTGCCAGCTCACCGACAGGGGGCCCCTCTGGGGCCAACGTCCTGACTTTC. The full variable domain, its missing parts supplied by reference TRBV18 and TRBJ2-6, is NAGVMQNPRHLVRRRGQEARLRCSPMKGHSHVYWYRQLPEEGLKFMVYLQKENIIDESGMPKERFSAEFPKEGPSILRIQQVVRGDSAAYFCASSPTGGPSGANVLTFGAGSRLTVL.

The chain employs TRBV30 and TRBJ2-1, with no clear D. Trimming took off 1 base at V and 10 bases at J, with 14 bases between the two ends. Germline-derived CDR1 and CDR2 are GTSNPN and SVGIG (reference sequence). The CDR3 runs to 13 residues. The CDR3 DNA reads as TGTGCCTGGAGTGCCCGATCCGTTAGGGAGCAGTTCTTC. Residues: CAWSARSVREQFF.

The V and J genes are TRBV9 and TRBJ2-7; no definite D call. The CDR3 totals 13 residues. Germline V gives CDR1 SGDLS, CDR2 YYNGEE. The ends were cut back, 0 bases at V and 7 bases at J, with 11 bases in the middle. CDR3 DNA: TGTGCCAGCAGCGTAGTGATTTCAAGTGAGCAGTACTTC. Translated: CASSVVISSEQYF.

The CDR3 bases are TGTGCCAGCAGCTCGGCCGGATTCCTCGGCTACACCTTC. It encodes CASSSAGFLGYTF. The genes are TRBV5-4 and TRBJ1-2; D is unresolved. This CDR3 is 13 amino acids long. CDR1 and CDR2 (germline): SGHNT, YYREEE (reference sequence). V lost 3 bases to trimming and J lost 8 bases, with 14 bases between them.

The genes are TRBV4-1 and TRBJ2-5; TRBD2 matches at 8 bases. Looked up from germline, CDR1 is MGHRA and CDR2 is YSYEKL. This CDR3 is 15 amino acids long. V shed 1 base and J 5 bases; nucleotides not matched to a gene: 6. The CDR3 loop reads CASSQVRGGRETQYF. The CDR3 nucleotides read TGCGCCAGCAGCCAAGTTCGGGGGGGCCGGGAGACCCAGTACTTC.

The rearrangement uses TRBV27 and TRBJ2-7; D gene unclear. This CDR3 region has 13 residues. V lost 10 bases, J lost 3 bases, and 16 bases lay in between. Per germline, CDR1 MNHEY and CDR2 SMNVEV (reference sequence). In DNA form, the CDR3 reads TGTGCCACCGCAGTTAGCCATGGCTACGAGCAGTACTTC. Amino acid sequence: CATAVSHGYEQYF.

The gene calls are TRBV5-4 and TRBJ2-7, with a tentative D call TRBD1 (6 bases). Trimming cost V 6 bases and J 2 bases, with 12 bases left between them. CDR3 length equals 13 residues. Looked up from germline, CDR1 is SGHNT and CDR2 is YYREEE (reference sequence). The CDR3 spells CASTLTGTYEQYF. The CDR3 bases are TGTGCCAGCACCCTTACAGGGACCTACGAGCAGTACTTC.

In its sample, this clone ranks as medium-sized. The chain joins TRBV4-1 to TRBJ2-7, with D perhaps matching TRBD1 (5 bases). This CDR3 has 14 residues. Germline assignment: CDR1 MGHRA and CDR2 YSYEKL. Trimming left V 1 base short and J 3 bases short, with 10 bases between. Here the CDR3 reads CASSQVGQIYEQYF. CDR3 nucleotide sequence: TGCGCCAGCAGCCAAGTGGGGCAGATCTACGAGCAGTACTTC.

The rearrangement joins TRBV19 to TRBJ2-7; D may be TRBD1 (5 bases). The CDR3 length is 14 residues. V lost 7 bases to trimming and J lost 2 bases, with 15 bases between them. Germline V gene lookup returns CDR1 LNHDA and CDR2 SQIVND (reference sequence). The CDR3 spells CASKVTTATYEQYF. CDR3 sequence (DNA): TGTGCCAGTAAGGTGACGACAGCTACCTACGAGCAGTACTTC.

The chain employs TRBV6-4 and TRBJ2-1; 9 bases match TRBD1. Germline assignment: CDR1 MRHNA and CDR2 SNTAGT. J was trimmed by 1 base and V by 6 bases; bases with no gene match: 10. The CDR3 has 17 amino acids. CDR3 nucleotides: TGTGCCAGCAGCGAACTTCCGGGACAGGGATCCTACAATGAGCAGTTCTTC. It codes for CASSELPGQGSYNEQFF.

The rearrangement links TRBV5-6 to TRBJ1-2; D might be TRBD1 (5 bases). V was shortened by 0 bases and J by 2 bases, with 5 bases between the two germline ends. The germline gives CDR1 SGHDT, CDR2 YYEEEE. This CDR3 comprises 13 residues. CDR3 in amino acids: CASSLGGNYGYTF. The CDR3 region has the DNA TGTGCCAGCAGCTTGGGGGGGAACTATGGCTACACCTTC.

This rearrangement joins TRBV11-1 to TRBJ1-1, with TRBD1 identical over 7 bases. CDR3 size: 15 residues. J gave up 0 bases and V 5 bases, and 6 bases lay outside the gene matches. Germline V gives CDR1 SGHAT, CDR2 FQDESV (reference sequence). CDR3 DNA sequence: TGTGCCAGCAGCCAATCGACAGGGCTGAACACTGAAGCTTTCTTT. Protein: CASSQSTGLNTEAFF.

The chain combines TRBV2 with TRBJ1-4; TRBD1 agrees at 7 bases. J gave up 10 bases and V 5 bases, and 16 bases lay outside the gene matches. CDR1 is SNHLY and CDR2 is FYNNEI in the germline V gene. The CDR3 is made up of 16 amino acids. CDR3 sequence: CASSFPSRGRFLKLFF. The CDR3 DNA reads TGTGCCAGCAGTTTCCCCTCGAGGGGGCGCTTCCTAAAACTGTTTTTT.